This T cell receptor (beta chain) was retrieved from a study of control samples from healthy donors and cancer patients. Clones were sequenced by immunoSEQ multiplex PCR, and TCRdb holds only the in-frame ones, with some missing. Among 150,000 or so clones listed, about 90% were seen once. The CDR3 contains 14 residues. Trimming removed 7 bases at V and 3 bases at J, with 12 bases between. CDR1 is SNHLY, CDR2 FYNNEI, per germline. Sequenced material: blood. The receptor was isolated from a woman aged 45-65 years in good health. This rearrangement joins TRBV2 to TRBJ2-2, with D perhaps matching TRBD2 (5 bases). The CDR3 DNA reads as TGTGCCAGCAATAAGATGGAGGACACCGGGGAGCTGTTTTTT. Amino acid sequence: CASNKMEDTGELFF.